The clone carrying this TCR beta chain occurred a few times. What it binds is unknown. Using its own MiXCR run on the 5' RACE reads, TCRdb lists one record per CDR3 protein. The data contain about 77,000 distinct CDR3 sequences, roughly 9.4% of them seen just once; the ten biggest clones take up nearly 5%. The entry originates in a study of early T cells in non-severe SARS-CoV-2 infection. The wider study: The authors sequenced bulk RNA from unsorted whole blood, leaving chains unpaired.

The germline gives CDR1 SQVTM, CDR2 ANQGSEA. The V segment lost 6 bases and the J segment 6 bases; nucleotides outside the gene matches: 8. The CDR3 is 14 residues long. Study-wide findings and caveats: Matching with VDJdb favored anti-spike CD8 responses (missing private and CD4 specificities).

This sequence joins TRBV29-1 and TRBJ2-2, with 9 bases identical to TRBD1. Sequences were obtained from whole blood. The receptor comes from an adult who was a healthcare worker with PCR-confirmed SARS-CoV-2 infection or an uninfected control (not recorded which). The CDR3 sequence: CSVGTGFSAGELFF. The CDR3 DNA sequence: TGCAGCGTGGGGACAGGGTTTTCCGCCGGGGAGCTGTTTTTT.